This T cell receptor (beta chain) was captured in a study of beta chain features in type 1 diabetes. Study results and caveats: Across all four CD4+ subsets, people with type 1 diabetes showed modestly shorter TCRB CDR3s.

This clone appeared a few times. No antigen is known for it. Every donor provided one heparinised blood draw, which averaged approximately 120 mL. The germline V gene has CDR1 SGHRS and CDR2 YFSETQ. V lost 1 base and J lost 1, with 8 bases in between. The CDR3 contains 14 residues. Reverse transcribing all isolated RNA meant expressed TCRB transcripts were sequenced. TCRdb's table, derived via immunoSEQ multiplex PCR, lists solely in-frame clones and lacks some. The sample consists of approximately 470,000 clones, approximately 28% of them appearing once. Sequences were obtained from naive CD4+ T cells from blood. This clonotype was obtained from a man between 18 and 35 years old in good health. The rearrangement uses TRBV5-1 and TRBJ2-5; possible D gene TRBD2, 5 bases. The CDR3 spells CASSLMTTQETQYF. As DNA, the CDR3 is TGCGCCAGCAGCTTGATGACTACCCAAGAGACCCAGTACTTC.